This T cell receptor (beta chain) came from a study of blood T cell dynamics during melanoma immunotherapy. Across the whole study: Patients with metastatic melanoma got pembrolizumab or nivolumab-ipilimumab as first-line care.

As for this clone: Other DNA sequences from this sample encode an identical CDR3 as well.

Time point defined: pre-treatment baseline. One draw preceded checkpoint blockade; another followed its first cycle at week 3. This CDR3 region has 14 residues. V was trimmed by 1 base and J by 1 base, leaving 7 bases between them. Germline loops: CDR1 LNHDA, CDR2 SQIVND (reference sequence). The assay was immunoSEQ multiplex PCR, and TCRdb's table has in-frame clones only and misses some. Among 10,000 to 15,000 clones listed, around 83% were seen once. This rearrangement joins TRBV19 to TRBJ1-1; D gene uncertain. The source was blood, collected from a patient treated with checkpoint blockade. The sequence was obtained from a human donor with melanoma. CDR3 sequence (DNA): TGTGCCAGTAGTATAGTGGGCGCGAACACTGAAGCTTTCTTT. It specifies CASSIVGANTEAFF.